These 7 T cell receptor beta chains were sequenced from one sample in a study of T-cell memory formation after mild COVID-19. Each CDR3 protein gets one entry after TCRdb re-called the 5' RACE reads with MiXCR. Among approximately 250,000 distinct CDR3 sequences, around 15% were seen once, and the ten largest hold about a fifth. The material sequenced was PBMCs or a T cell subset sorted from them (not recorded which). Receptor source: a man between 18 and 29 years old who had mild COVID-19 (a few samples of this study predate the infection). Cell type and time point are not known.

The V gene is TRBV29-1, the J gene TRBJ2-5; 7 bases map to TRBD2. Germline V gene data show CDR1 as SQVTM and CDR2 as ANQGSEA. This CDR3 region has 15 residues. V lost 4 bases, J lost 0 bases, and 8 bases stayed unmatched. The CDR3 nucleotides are TGCAGCGTTGCACCACTAGCGTGGTACCAAGAGACCCAGTACTTC. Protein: CSVAPLAWYQETQYF.

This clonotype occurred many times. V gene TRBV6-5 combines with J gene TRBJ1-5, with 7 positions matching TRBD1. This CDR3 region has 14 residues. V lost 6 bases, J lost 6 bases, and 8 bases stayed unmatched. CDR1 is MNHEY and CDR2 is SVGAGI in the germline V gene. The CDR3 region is CASRAGTESQPQHF. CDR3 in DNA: TGTGCCAGCAGGGCCGGGACAGAGAGTCAGCCCCAGCATTTT.

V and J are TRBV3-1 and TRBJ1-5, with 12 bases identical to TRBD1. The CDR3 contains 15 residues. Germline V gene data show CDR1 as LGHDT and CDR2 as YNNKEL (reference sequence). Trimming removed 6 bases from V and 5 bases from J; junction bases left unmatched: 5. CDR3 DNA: TGTGCCAGCAGTCCGGGACAGGGGGCGCATCAGCCCCAGCATTTT. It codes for CASSPGQGAHQPQHF.

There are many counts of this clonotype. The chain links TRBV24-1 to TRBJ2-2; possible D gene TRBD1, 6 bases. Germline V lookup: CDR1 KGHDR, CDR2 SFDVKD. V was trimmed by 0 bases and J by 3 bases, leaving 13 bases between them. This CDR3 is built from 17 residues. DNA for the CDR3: TGTGCCACCAGTGATTTGAGTGCAGGGGCGTACACCGGGGAGCTGTTTTTT. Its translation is CATSDLSAGAYTGELFF.

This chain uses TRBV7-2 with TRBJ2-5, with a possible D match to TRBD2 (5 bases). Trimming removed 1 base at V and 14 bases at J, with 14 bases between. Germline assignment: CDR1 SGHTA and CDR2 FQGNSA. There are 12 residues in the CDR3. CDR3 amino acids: CASSLGGVGVYF. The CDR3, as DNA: TGTGCCAGCAGCTTAGGGGGAGTCGGTGTTTACTTC.

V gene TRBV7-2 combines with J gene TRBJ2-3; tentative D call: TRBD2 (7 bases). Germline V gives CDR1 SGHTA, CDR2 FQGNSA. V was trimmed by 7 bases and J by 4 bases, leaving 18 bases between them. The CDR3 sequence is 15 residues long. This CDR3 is CASTRRGGTADTQYF. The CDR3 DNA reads TGTGCCAGCACTCGGAGGGGGGGGACGGCAGATACGCAGTATTTT.

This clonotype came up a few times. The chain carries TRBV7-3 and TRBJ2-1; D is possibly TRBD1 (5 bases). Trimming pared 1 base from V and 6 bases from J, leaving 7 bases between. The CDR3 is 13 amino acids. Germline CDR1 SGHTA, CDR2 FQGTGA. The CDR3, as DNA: TGTGCCAGCAGCTTAAGGGGCCCCAATGAGCAGTTCTTC. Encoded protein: CASSLRGPNEQFF.